These 22 T cell receptor beta chains originate from one sample sequenced in a study of T-cell reconstitution after alpha-beta-depleted transplantation in children. Preparation of the TCRbeta library used unique molecular identifiers. TCRdb re-called the PCR reads with MiXCR, one entry per CDR3 protein. The repertoire includes hundreds of thousands of distinct CDR3 sequences, about an eighth of them detected once, and 2.2% sits in the top ten. This specimen was PBMCs, mostly from graft donor cells, taken 360 days after TCRalphabeta/CD19-depleted stem cell transplant. The receptors stem from a male patient younger than 18 who had a stem cell transplant for acute myeloid leukemia, so the T cells may come from the graft donor.

CDR3 amino acids: CSAHVRDTQYF. DNA of the CDR3: TGCAGTGCCCATGTAAGAGATACGCAGTATTTT. The chain uses TRBV20-1 and TRBJ2-3; D gene uncertain. Trimming stripped 6 bases from V and 5 bases from J, with 9 bases between. Germline V CDR1 and CDR2: DFQATT, SNEGSKA (reference sequence). This CDR3 has 11 residues.

This clonotype was picked up many times. A read error may account for a junction end that differs from germline. The chain uses TRBV6-2 or TRBV6-3 and TRBJ2-1; 11 positions agree with TRBD2. Germline CDR1 is MNHEY and CDR2 is SVGEGT. This CDR3 spans 11 amino acids. CDR3 coding DNA: TGTGCCAGCAGAAGACTAGCGGGACCCGTCTTC. It translates to CASRRLAGPVF.

This clonotype was recorded a few times. The V call is TRBV11-2, the J call TRBJ2-5; TRBD1 matches at 9 bases. In germline, CDR1 is SGHAT, CDR2 FQNNGV. Losses at the gene ends were 9 bases for V and 2 bases for J; bases not matched to a gene: 10. CDR3 length: 15 residues. CDR3 loop: CASAEDRGSQETQYF. The CDR3 bases are TGTGCCAGTGCGGAGGACAGGGGTAGTCAAGAGACCCAGTACTTC.

The gene calls are TRBV20-1 and TRBJ2-2; D remains unclear. With 2 bases removed from V and 0 bases from J, the gap between germline ends came to 13 bases. The CDR3 covers 16 residues. Germline CDR1 and CDR2: DFQATT and SNEGSKA (reference sequence). CDR3 in DNA: TGCAGTGCTAGATATCCCGGCCGAGCGAACACCGGGGAGCTGTTTTTT. Translated: CSARYPGRANTGELFF.

This clonotype has just a few counts. The V gene is TRBV20-1, the J gene TRBJ2-7; 10 positions match TRBD1. The CDR3 covers 14 residues. After removal of 6 bases from V and 3 bases from J, the junction contained 8 bases not matched to a gene. Per germline, CDR1 DFQATT and CDR2 SNEGSKA (reference sequence). CDR3 bases: TGCAGTGCCCGGGACAGGGGAAAGTTCTACGAGCAGTACTTC. Protein: CSARDRGKFYEQYF.

In this sample, this clonotype turned up a few times. The rearrangement links TRBV18 to TRBJ2-2; unclear D gene. Per germline, CDR1 KGHSH and CDR2 LQKENI. The CDR3 length is 13 residues. Trimming left V 4 bases short and J 7 bases short, with 10 bases between. The CDR3 region is CASSRGHGGELFF. The CDR3 DNA reads TGTGCCAGCTCACGGGGTCATGGCGGGGAGCTGTTTTTT.

This clonotype was seen only a few times. This rearrangement joins TRBV12-3 or TRBV12-4 to TRBJ1-2; D is perhaps TRBD1 (6 bases). CDR3 size: 14 residues. Trimming stripped 4 bases from V and 4 bases from J, with 13 bases between. The DNA of the CDR3 is TGTGCCAGCAGTTATTCAGGGGTAGGCTATGGCTACACCTTC. This codes for CASSYSGVGYGYTF.

This clonotype was seen ten or more times. V usage is TRBV10-3 and J usage is TRBJ2-7, with 7 positions matching TRBD2. Germline CDR1 reads ENHRY; CDR2 reads SYGVKD. J lost 0 bases, V lost 1 base, and 6 bases had no gene match. This CDR3 contains 16 residues. CDR3 nucleotide sequence: TGTGCCATCAGTGAGTTGAGACTAGCCAGCTCCTACGAGCAGTACTTC. This translates into CAISELRLASSYEQYF.

This clonotype was seen at least ten times. This chain links TRBV4-3 with TRBJ2-7; D uncertain. The CDR3 contains 13 residues. Trimming took 0 bases from V and 7 from J, leaving 10 bases between them. Germline assignment: CDR1 LGHNA and CDR2 YSLEER. The CDR3 DNA reads TGCGCCAGCAGCCAAGAGGGGTCCCGAGAGCAGTACTTC. Amino acids: CASSQEGSREQYF.

This clonotype was found many times. The genes are TRBV20-1 and TRBJ2-3; the D is unclear. V lost 0 bases, J lost 1 base, and 11 bases lay in between. CDR1 and CDR2 (germline): DFQATT, SNEGSKA (reference sequence). The CDR3 has 15 residues. The CDR3 here is CSAREGTARTDTQYF. The CDR3 region has the DNA TGCAGTGCTAGAGAGGGTACGGCCCGCACAGATACGCAGTATTTT.

The J gene is TRBJ2-3, the V gene TRBV4-3; TRBD2 aligns across 10 bases. The CDR3 sequence is 15 residues long. The germline V gene encodes CDR1 LGHNA and CDR2 YSLEER. V trimming: 1 base; J trimming: 6 bases; junction bases outside the gene matches: 4. CDR3 coding DNA: TGCGCCAGCAGCCAAGTCGGGACTAGCGTCGATACGCAGTATTTT. Its translation: CASSQVGTSVDTQYF.

This clonotype was recorded a few times. The rearrangement uses TRBV20-1 and TRBJ2-3; 13 bases line up with TRBD2. With 3 bases clipped from V and 4 bases from J, the junction kept 10 bases outside the gene matches. Germline CDR1 and CDR2: DFQATT and SNEGSKA (reference sequence). This CDR3 region has 17 residues. The CDR3 DNA sequence: TGCAGTGCTAGCCCCGGACTAGCGGGAGCGGGTCCAGATACGCAGTATTTT. Translating gives CSASPGLAGAGPDTQYF.

The genes are TRBV7-9 and TRBJ2-5, with a tentative D call TRBD2 (5 bases). The CDR3 is 15 residues long. Germline-derived CDR1 and CDR2 are SEHNR and FQNEAQ (reference sequence). The germline V and J ends were trimmed by 5 bases and 6 bases, with 19 bases remaining between them. Here the CDR3 reads CASSLQDSYRKTQYF. CDR3 nucleotides: TGTGCCAGCAGCCTCCAGGACTCCTATCGGAAGACCCAGTACTTC.

This clonotype has a handful of counts. The DNA of the CDR3 is TGTGCCAGCAGGGGGGGGTTTAACTATGGCTACACCTTC. Translating gives CASRGGFNYGYTF. V gene TRBV27 combines with J gene TRBJ1-2, with D maybe TRBD1 (5 bases). V dropped 6 bases and J dropped 1 base, with 9 bases sitting between them. Per germline, CDR1 MNHEY and CDR2 SMNVEV (reference sequence). This CDR3 is built from 13 residues.

In this sample, this clonotype turned up a few times. The chain is built from TRBV20-1 and TRBJ2-3; 7 bases are a match to TRBD1. V lost 6 bases, J lost 2 bases, and 11 bases stayed unmatched. The length of the CDR3 is 15 residues. Germline CDR1 is DFQATT and CDR2 is SNEGSKA (reference sequence). CDR3 DNA: TGCAGTGCGGGACAGAAGCGGCAGTTCACAGATACGCAGTATTTT. Translation: CSAGQKRQFTDTQYF.

This clonotype was detected many times. The chain combines TRBV4-3 with TRBJ1-1; D not resolved. Trimming cost V 1 base and J 5 bases, with 17 bases left between them. CDR1 and CDR2 from the germline V gene are LGHNA and YSLEER. The CDR3 covers 16 residues. CDR3 in amino acids: CASSQGAHIPSTEAFF. For the CDR3, the DNA is TGCGCCAGCAGCCAAGGGGCCCACATACCGAGTACTGAAGCTTTCTTT.

The chain is built from TRBV4-3 and TRBJ2-7; D possibly corresponds to TRBD2 (5 bases). The length of the CDR3 is 15 residues. Trimming stripped 2 bases from V and 4 bases from J, with 15 bases between. Per germline, CDR1 LGHNA and CDR2 YSLEER. The CDR3 loop is CASSQFPDGGYEQYF. The CDR3 DNA reads TGCGCCAGCAGCCAATTCCCCGACGGAGGATACGAGCAGTACTTC.

V gene TRBV5-6 combines with J gene TRBJ2-5, with TRBD2 matching over 11 bases. This CDR3 is built from 16 residues. The germline CDR1 and CDR2 sequences are SGHDT and YYEEEE. The ends lost 3 bases at V and 0 bases at J; junction bases unmatched: 4. The CDR3 nucleotides are TGTGCCAGCAGCTGGACTAGCGGGTTGTACCAAGAGACCCAGTACTTC. Translation gives CASSWTSGLYQETQYF.

This clonotype came up a few times. The chain joins TRBV5-1 to TRBJ2-7; D is perhaps TRBD2 (5 bases). CDR3 size: 16 residues. From germline, CDR1 is SGHRS and CDR2 YFSETQ. Trimming left V 2 bases short and J 0 bases short, with 15 bases between. For the CDR3, the DNA is TGCGCCAGCAGCTTCCTCCCGGGATGGTACTCCTACGAGCAGTACTTC. As protein: CASSFLPGWYSYEQYF.

This clonotype was found many times. V is TRBV6-5 and J is TRBJ2-4; a weak D match, TRBD2 (5 bases). Germline V CDR1 and CDR2: MNHEY, SVGAGI. This CDR3 has 16 residues. V lost 2 bases, J lost 1 base, and 12 bases lay in between. The CDR3, as DNA: TGTGCCAGCAGTTACGCCCCCACGGGGGCCAAAAACATTCAGTACTTC. Translated, it gives CASSYAPTGAKNIQYF.

The chain uses TRBV4-2 and TRBJ2-1; no definite D call. The CDR3 length is 16 residues. Germline V gives CDR1 LGHNA, CDR2 YNFKEQ. V lost 0 bases and J 1 base, leaving 10 bases between the germline ends. In DNA, the CDR3 is TGTGCCAGCAGCCAAGACGATAGAGGTTCCTACAATGAGCAGTTCTTC. This sequence encodes CASSQDDRGSYNEQFF.

The V call is TRBV20-1, the J call TRBJ2-6; 7 nucleotides agree with TRBD1. Germline trimming cut 3 bases from V and 0 bases from J; bases unmatched to any gene: 8. The CDR3 loop spans 17 amino acids. Germline lookup yields CDR1 DFQATT and CDR2 SNEGSKA (reference sequence). The CDR3 spells CSARPGQTFSGANVLTF. The DNA of the CDR3 is TGCAGTGCTAGGCCGGGACAGACCTTCTCTGGGGCCAACGTCCTGACTTTC.